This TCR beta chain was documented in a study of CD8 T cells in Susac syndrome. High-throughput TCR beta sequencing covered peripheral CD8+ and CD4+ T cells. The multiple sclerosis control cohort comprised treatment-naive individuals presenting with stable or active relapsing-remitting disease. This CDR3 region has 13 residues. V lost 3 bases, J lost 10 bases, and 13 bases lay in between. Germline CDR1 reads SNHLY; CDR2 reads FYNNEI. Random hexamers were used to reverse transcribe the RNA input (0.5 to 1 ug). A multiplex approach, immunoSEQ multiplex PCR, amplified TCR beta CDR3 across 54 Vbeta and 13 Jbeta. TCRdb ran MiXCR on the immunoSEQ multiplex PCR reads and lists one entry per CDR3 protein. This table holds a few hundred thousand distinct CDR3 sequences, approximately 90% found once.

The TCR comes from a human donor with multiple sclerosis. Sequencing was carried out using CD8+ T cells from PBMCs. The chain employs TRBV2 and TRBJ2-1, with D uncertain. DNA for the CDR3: TGTGCCAGCAGTGACGACTCGTACATCGAGCAGTTCTTC. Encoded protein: CASSDDSYIEQFF.